A few counts support the clone carrying this TCR beta chain. The CDR3 loop spans 15 amino acids. Looked up from germline, CDR1 is MNHNY and CDR2 is SVGAGI (reference sequence). Together with a sample-barcoded 5' primer, a J-beta primer mix was included in a second PCR lasting roughly 6 to 12 cycles. TCRdb used MiXCR to reprocess the 5' RACE reads, holding one entry per CDR3 protein. The sample includes under 700,000 distinct CDR3 sequences, approximately 25% of them seen just once. This sample was included in a study of blood T cells in healthy people across ages. In addition, the sample was reused for a study of T cells of mothers and their children.

This clonotype was obtained from a boy aged 5-17 years in good health. The source material was blood. The chain has TRBV6-6 and TRBJ2-1, with 9 bases aligning to TRBD1. TRBJ2-7 matches the DNA end more closely, so the J call is doubtful. The CDR3 nucleotides are TGTGCCAGCAGTTACGGACAGGGGAGTGGCTACGAGCAGTACTTC. Its protein product is CASSYGQGSGYEQYF.